What follows are 2 T cell receptor beta chains derived from one specimen sequenced in a study of metastatic and nonmetastatic thyroid tumors. TCRdb redid the clone calls on the PCR reads using MiXCR. The repertoire holds about 47,000 clones, approximately 26% seen once, with roughly 3% in the top ten. Not a single patient had been given any form of treatment at any point before undergoing thyroid surgery. Sequencing used blood. The receptors stem from a male donor with papillary thyroid cancer or a benign thyroid nodule (not recorded which). Some clones in this sample may be carry-over from other donors' samples.

This clone was detected once. The rearrangement joins TRBV20-1 to TRBJ2-6; D gene ambiguous. Germline V CDR1 and CDR2: DFQATT, SNEGSKA (reference sequence). The CDR3 loop spans 13 amino acids. V lost 5 bases and J 0 bases, leaving 5 bases between the germline ends. The CDR3 DNA sequence: TGCAGTGCTCCAAGCTCTGGGGCCAACGTCCTGACTTTC. Amino acids: CSAPSSGANVLTF.

This clone has only a few counts. This chain links TRBV7-2 with TRBJ2-1; tentative D call: TRBD2 (5 bases). Germline CDR1 is SGHTA and CDR2 is FQGNSA. The CDR3 spans 11 residues. V was cut by 3 bases and J by 9 bases, with 6 bases left in between. CDR3 sequence: CASSLAGEQFF. CDR3 DNA: TGTGCCAGCAGCTTGGCGGGTGAGCAGTTCTTC. Full variable domain (missing parts from reference TRBV7-2 and TRBJ2-1): GAGVSQSPSNKVTEKGKDVELRCDPISGHTALYWYRQSLGQGLEFLIYFQGNSAPDKSGLPSDRFSAERTGGSVSTLTIQRTQQEDSAVYLCASSLAGEQFFGPGTRLTVL.